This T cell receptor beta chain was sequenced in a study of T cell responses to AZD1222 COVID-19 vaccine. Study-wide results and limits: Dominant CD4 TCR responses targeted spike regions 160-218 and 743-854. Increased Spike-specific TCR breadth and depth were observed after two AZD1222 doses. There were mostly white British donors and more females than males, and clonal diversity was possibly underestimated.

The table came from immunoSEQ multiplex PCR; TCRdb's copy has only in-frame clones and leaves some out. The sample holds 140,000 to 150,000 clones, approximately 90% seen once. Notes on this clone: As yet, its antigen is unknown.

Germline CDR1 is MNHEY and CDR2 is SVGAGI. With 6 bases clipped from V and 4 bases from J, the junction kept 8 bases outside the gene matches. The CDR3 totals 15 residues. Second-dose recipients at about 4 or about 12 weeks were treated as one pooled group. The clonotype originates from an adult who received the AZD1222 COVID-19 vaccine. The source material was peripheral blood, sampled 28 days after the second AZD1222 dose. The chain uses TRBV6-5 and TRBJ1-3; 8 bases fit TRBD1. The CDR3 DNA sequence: TGTGCCAGCAGACAGGACAGGGAGAGGGGAAACACCATATATTTT. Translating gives CASRQDRERGNTIYF.